This T cell receptor (beta chain) came from a study of blood T cells in healthy people across ages. This clonotype occurred a few times. Trimming cost V 0 bases and J 5 bases, with 10 bases left between them. The CDR3 covers 13 residues. Germline CDR1 DFQATT, CDR2 SNEGSKA (reference sequence). Together with a sample-barcoded 5' primer, a J-beta primer mix was included in a second PCR lasting about 7 to 12 cycles. From the 5' RACE reads, TCRdb called clonotypes with MiXCR, one entry per CDR3 protein. The repertoire holds roughly 550,000 distinct CDR3 sequences, with under 30% as singletons. These same records also appear under a second study, on T cells of mothers and their children.

The material sequenced was blood. The receptor comes from a boy aged 5-17 years in good health. The chain employs TRBV20-1 and TRBJ2-5; no clear D. CDR3 in DNA: TGCAGTGCTAGAGATCTACTATCCGAGACCCAGTACTTC. This gives the protein CSARDLLSETQYF.